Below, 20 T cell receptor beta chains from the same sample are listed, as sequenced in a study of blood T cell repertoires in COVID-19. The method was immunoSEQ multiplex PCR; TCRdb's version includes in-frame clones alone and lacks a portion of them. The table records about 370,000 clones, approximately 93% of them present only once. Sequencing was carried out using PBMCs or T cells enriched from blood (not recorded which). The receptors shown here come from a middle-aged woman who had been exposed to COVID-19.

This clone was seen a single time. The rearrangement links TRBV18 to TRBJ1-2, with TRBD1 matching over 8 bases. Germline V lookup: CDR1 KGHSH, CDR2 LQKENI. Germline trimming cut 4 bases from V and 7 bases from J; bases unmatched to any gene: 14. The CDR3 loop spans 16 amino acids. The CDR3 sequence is CASSLTTGDGVGGYTF. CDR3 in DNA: TGTGCCAGCTCACTGACGACAGGGGATGGAGTAGGTGGCTACACCTTC.

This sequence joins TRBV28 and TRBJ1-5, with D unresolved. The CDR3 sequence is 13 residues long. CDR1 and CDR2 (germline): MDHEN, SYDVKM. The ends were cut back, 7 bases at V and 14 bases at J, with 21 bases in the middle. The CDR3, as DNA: TGTGCCAGCACCGAGACCTCCCGGGTTCCGAAGCATTTT. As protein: CASTETSRVPKHF.

The CDR3 sequence is CASSQDYGELLNTEAFF. The CDR3 DNA reads TGTGCCAGCAGCCAAGATTACGGGGAGCTACTGAACACTGAAGCTTTCTTT. The chain combines TRBV14 with TRBJ1-1; D is unresolved. Trimming cost V 0 bases and J 0 bases, with 14 bases left between them. The length of the CDR3 is 17 residues. Germline CDR1 reads SGHDN; CDR2 reads FVKESK.

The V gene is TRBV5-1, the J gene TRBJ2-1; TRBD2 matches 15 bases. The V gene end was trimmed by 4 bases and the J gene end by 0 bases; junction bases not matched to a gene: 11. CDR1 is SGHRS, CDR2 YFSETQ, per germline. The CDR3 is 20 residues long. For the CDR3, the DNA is TGCGCCAGCAGCCTCCGGACTAGCGGGGGGGCCGGTAGCTCCTACAATGAGCAGTTCTTC. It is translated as CASSLRTSGGAGSSYNEQFF.

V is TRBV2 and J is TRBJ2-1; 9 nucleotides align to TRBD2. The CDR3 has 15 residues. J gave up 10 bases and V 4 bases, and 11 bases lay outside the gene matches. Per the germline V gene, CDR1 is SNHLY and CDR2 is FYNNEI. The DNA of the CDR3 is TGTGCCAGCAGTGTACTAGCGGGTGGGTATGAGGAGCAGTTCTTC. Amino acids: CASSVLAGGYEEQFF.

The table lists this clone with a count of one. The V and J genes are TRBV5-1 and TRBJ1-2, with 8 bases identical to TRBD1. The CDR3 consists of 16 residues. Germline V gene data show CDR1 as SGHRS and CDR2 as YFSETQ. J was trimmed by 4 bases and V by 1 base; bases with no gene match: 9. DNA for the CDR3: TGCGCCAGCAGCTTGCAGGGGGCCGAGCTCCGCTATGGCTACACCTTC. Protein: CASSLQGAELRYGYTF.

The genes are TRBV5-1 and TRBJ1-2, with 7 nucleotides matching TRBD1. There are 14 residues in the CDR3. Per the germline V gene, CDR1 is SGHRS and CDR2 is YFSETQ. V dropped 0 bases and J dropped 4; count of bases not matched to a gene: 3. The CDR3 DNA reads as TGCGCCAGCAGCTTGGCAGGGGGAGGCTATGGCTACACCTTC. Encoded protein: CASSLAGGGYGYTF.

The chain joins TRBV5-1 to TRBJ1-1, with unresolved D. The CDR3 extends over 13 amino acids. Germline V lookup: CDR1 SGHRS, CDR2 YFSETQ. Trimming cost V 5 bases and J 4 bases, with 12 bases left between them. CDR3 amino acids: CASRVGLITEAFF. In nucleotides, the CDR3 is TGCGCCAGCAGGGTCGGTCTGATCACTGAAGCTTTCTTT.

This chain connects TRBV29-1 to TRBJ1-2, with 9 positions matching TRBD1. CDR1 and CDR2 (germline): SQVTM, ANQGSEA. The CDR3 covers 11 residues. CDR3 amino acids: CVDRGGGGYTF. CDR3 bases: TGCGTGGACAGGGGCGGGGGTGGCTACACCTTC.

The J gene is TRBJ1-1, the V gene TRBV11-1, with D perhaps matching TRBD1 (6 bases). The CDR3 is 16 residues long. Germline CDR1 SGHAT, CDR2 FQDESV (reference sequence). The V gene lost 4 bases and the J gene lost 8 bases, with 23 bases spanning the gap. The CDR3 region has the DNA TGTGCCAGCAGCTCAATCCCTTCAGTGGGGGCATCGGAAGCTTTCTTT. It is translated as CASSSIPSVGASEAFF.

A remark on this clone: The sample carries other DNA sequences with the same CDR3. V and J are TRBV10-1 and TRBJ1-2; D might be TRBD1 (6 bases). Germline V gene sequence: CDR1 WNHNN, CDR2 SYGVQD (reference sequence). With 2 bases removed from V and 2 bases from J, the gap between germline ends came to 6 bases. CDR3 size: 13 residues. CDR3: CASSETGNYGYTF. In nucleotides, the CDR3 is TGCGCCAGCAGTGAGACAGGGAACTATGGCTACACCTTC.

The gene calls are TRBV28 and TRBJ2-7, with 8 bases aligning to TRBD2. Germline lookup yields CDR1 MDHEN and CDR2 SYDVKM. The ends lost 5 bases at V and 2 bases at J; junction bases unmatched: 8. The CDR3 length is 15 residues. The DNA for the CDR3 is TGTGCCAGCAGTCCCTATAGCGGGGCGACCTACGAGCAGTACTTC. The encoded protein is CASSPYSGATYEQYF.

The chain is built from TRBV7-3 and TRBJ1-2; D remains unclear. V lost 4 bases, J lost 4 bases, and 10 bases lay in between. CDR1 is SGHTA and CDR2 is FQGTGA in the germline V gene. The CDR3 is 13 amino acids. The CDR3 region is CASSYARGYGYTF. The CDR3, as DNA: TGTGCCAGCAGCTACGCCCGGGGCTATGGCTACACCTTC.

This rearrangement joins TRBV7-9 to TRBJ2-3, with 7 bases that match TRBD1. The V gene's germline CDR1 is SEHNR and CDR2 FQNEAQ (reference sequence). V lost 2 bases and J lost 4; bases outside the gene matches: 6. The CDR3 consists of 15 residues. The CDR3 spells CASSLTGDGADTQYF. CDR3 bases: TGTGCCAGCAGCTTAACAGGGGATGGGGCAGATACGCAGTATTTT. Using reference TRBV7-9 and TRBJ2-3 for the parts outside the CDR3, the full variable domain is DTGVSQNPRHKITKRGQNVTFRCDPISEHNRLYWYRQTLGQGPEFLTYFQNEAQLEKSRLLSDRFSAERPKGSFSTLEIQRTEQGDSAMYLCASSLTGDGADTQYFGPGTRLTVL.

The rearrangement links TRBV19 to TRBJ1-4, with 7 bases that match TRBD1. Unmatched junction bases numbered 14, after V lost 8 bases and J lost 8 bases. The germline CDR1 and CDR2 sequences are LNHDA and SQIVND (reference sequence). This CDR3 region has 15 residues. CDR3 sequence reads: CASRGYRGQGEKLFF. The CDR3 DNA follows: TGTGCCAGTCGCGGTTACAGGGGTCAGGGGGAAAAACTGTTTTTT.

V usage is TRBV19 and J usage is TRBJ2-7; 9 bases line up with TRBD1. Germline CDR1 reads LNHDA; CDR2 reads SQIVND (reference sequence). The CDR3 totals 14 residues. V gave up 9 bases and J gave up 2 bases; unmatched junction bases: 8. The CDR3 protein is CASQPRTGAYEQYF. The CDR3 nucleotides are TGTGCCAGCCAACCTAGGACAGGGGCCTACGAGCAGTACTTC.

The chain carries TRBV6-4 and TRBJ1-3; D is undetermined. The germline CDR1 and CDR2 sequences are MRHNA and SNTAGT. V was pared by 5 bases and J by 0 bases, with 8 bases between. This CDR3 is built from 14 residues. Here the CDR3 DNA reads TGTGCCAGCAGTCAACATAACTCTGGAAACACCATATATTTT. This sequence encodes CASSQHNSGNTIYF.

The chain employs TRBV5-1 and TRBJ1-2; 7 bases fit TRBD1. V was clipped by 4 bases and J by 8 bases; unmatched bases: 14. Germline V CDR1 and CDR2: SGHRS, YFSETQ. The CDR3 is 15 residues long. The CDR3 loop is CASSPGDREGEGYTF. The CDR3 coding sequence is TGCGCCAGCAGCCCCGGCGACAGGGAAGGGGAAGGCTACACCTTC.

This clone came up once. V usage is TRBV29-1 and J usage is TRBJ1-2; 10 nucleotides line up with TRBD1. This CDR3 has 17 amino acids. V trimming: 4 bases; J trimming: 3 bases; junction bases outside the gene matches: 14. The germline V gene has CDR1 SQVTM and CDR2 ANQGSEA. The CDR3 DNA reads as TGCAGCGTTGGGAAGCGGCGACAGGGGGCCCAAGACTATGGCTACACCTTC. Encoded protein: CSVGKRRQGAQDYGYTF.

The CDR3 region is CASSASRLAGDSYEQYF. CDR3 bases: TGTGCCAGCAGCGCGTCGCGACTAGCGGGTGATTCCTACGAGCAGTACTTC. The rearrangement links TRBV9 to TRBJ2-7; 10 nucleotides match TRBD2. Germline V gene sequence: CDR1 SGDLS, CDR2 YYNGEE. This CDR3 comprises 17 residues. V was pared by 3 bases and J by 1 base, with 10 bases of the junction left unmatched.